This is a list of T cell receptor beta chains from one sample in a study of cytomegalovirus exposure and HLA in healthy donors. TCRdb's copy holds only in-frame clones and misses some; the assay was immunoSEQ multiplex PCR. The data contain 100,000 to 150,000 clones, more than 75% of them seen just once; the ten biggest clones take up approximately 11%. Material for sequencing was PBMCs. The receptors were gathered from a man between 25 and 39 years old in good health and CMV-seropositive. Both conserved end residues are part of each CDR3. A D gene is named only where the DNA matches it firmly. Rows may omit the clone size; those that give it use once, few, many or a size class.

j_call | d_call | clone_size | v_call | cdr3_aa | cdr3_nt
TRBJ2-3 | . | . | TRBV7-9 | CASQEGRWSTDTQYF | TGTGCCAGCCAAGAGGGGAGGTGGTCGACAGATACGCAGTATTTT
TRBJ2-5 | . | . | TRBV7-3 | CASSFRPGNQETQYF | TGTGCCAGCAGCTTCCGCCCGGGAAATCAAGAGACCCAGTACTTC
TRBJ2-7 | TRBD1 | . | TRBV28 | CASNSGQGAPWEQYF | TGTGCCAGCAATTCGGGACAGGGGGCGCCGTGGGAGCAGTACTTC
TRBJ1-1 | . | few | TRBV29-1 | CSAGDVTWAPRGTEAFF | TGCAGCGCTGGAGATGTGACCTGGGCCCCGCGGGGCACTGAAGCTTTCTTT
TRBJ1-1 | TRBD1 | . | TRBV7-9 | CASSFRQGDTEAFF | TGTGCCAGCAGCTTTCGACAGGGCGACACTGAAGCTTTCTTT
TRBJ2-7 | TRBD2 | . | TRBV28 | CASWGTSGRAPQEQYF | TGTGCCAGCTGGGGGACTAGCGGGAGGGCCCCCCAAGAGCAGTACTTC
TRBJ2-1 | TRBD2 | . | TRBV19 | CASQRGGIRSSYNEQFF | TGTGCCAGCCAACGGGGGGGGATTAGGAGCTCCTACAATGAGCAGTTCTTC
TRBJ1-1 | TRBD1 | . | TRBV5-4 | CASSLAGQGGTEAFF | TGTGCCAGCAGCTTGGCGGGACAGGGGGGCACTGAAGCTTTCTTT
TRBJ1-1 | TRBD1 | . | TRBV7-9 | CASSRGQGGEAFF | TGTGCCAGCAGCCGCGGACAGGGGGGAGAAGCTTTCTTT
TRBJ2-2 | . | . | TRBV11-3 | CASSLFSGTGELFF | TGTGCCAGCAGTTTATTTAGCGGCACCGGGGAGCTGTTTTTT
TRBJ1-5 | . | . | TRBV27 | CASSLFGGLNQPQHF | TGTGCCAGCAGTTTATTTGGGGGGTTGAATCAGCCCCAGCATTTT
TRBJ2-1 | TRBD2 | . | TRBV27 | CASSLLLAGGPGEQFF | TGTGCCAGCAGCCTATTACTAGCGGGAGGGCCGGGTGAGCAGTTCTTC
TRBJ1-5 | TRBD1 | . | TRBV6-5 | CASSPRQGSQHF | TGTGCCAGCAGCCCCAGACAGGGATCCCAGCATTTT
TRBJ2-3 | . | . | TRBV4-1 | CASKLVAVSTDTQYF | TGCGCCAGCAAGCTGGTTGCGGTTAGCACAGATACGCAGTATTTT
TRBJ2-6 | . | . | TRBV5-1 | CASSSTPSGGANVLTF | TGCGCCAGCAGCTCTACCCCCTCCGGGGGGGCCAACGTCCTGACTTTC
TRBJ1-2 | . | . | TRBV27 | CASRLRGPWGNYGYTF | TGTGCCAGCAGACTCAGGGGCCCCTGGGGGAACTATGGCTACACCTTC
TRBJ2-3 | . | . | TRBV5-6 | CASSLTIHTQYF | TGTGCCAGCAGCTTGACTATCCATACGCAGTATTTT
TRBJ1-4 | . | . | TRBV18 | CASSPGQNTGEKLFF | TGTGCCAGCTCACCCGGACAGAACACGGGCGAAAAACTGTTTTTT
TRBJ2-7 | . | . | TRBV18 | CASSLALASYEQYF | TGTGCCAGCTCATTGGCTTTAGCCTCCTACGAGCAGTACTTC
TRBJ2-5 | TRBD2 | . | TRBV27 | CASSSAGGLGTQYF | TGTGCCAGCAGTTCTGCGGGAGGGCTTGGGACCCAGTACTTC
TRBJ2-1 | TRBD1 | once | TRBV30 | CAWWGQGRNEQFF | TGTGCTTGGTGGGGACAGGGGCGGAATGAGCAGTTCTTC
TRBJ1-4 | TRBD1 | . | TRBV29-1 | CSVVGQGSEKLFF | TGCAGCGTTGTAGGACAGGGAAGTGAAAAACTGTTTTTT
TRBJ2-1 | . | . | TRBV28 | CASSQTRDEQFF | TGTGCCAGCAGTCAAACGAGGGATGAGCAGTTCTTC
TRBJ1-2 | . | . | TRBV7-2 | CASSRTDDRRKGGYTF | TGTGCCAGCAGCCGGACAGATGACAGGCGCAAGGGTGGCTACACCTTC
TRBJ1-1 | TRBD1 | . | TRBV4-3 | CASSQGPGGTEAFF | TGCGCCAGCAGCCAAGGACCAGGGGGTACTGAAGCTTTCTTT
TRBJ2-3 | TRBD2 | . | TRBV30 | CAWSVLADTDTQYF | TGTGCCTGGAGTGTACTAGCGGATACAGATACGCAGTATTTT
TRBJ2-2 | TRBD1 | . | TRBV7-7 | CASSRDRGGGELFF | TGTGCTAGCAGCCGAGACAGGGGTGGCGGGGAGCTGTTTTTT
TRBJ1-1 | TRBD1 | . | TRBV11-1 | CASSSRDRVTEAFF | TGTGCCAGCAGCAGCAGGGACAGGGTAACTGAAGCTTTCTTT
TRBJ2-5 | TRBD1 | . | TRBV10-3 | CAISGQAQETQYF | TGTGCCATCAGCGGACAGGCTCAAGAGACCCAGTACTTC
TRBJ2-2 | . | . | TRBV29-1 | CSVAVGGSTGELFF | TGCAGCGTTGCCGTCGGTGGGAGCACCGGGGAGCTGTTTTTT
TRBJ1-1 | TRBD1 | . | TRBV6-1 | CASSPGTGFNTEAFF | TGTGCCAGCAGTCCCGGGACAGGGTTCAACACTGAAGCTTTCTTT
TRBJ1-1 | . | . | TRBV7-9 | CASSSTNTEAFF | TGTGCCAGCAGCTCGACAAACACTGAAGCTTTCTTT
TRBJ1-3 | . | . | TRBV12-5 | CASGYSGRNTIYF | TGTGCTAGTGGCTACTCTGGTAGAAACACCATATATTTT
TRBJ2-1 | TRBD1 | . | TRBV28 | CATYGDRGYNEQFF | TGTGCCACTTACGGGGACAGGGGTTACAATGAGCAGTTCTTC
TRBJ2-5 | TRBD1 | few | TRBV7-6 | CASSLGQSQETQYF | TGTGCCAGCAGCTTGGGACAGTCCCAAGAGACCCAGTACTTC
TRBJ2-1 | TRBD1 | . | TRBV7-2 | CASSRQGNEQFF | TGTGCCAGCAGCAGACAGGGAAATGAGCAGTTCTTC
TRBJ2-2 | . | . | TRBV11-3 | CASSQARGGELFF | TGTGCCAGCAGCCAGGCCAGGGGCGGGGAGCTGTTTTTT
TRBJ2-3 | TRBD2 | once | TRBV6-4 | CASSDSREEGTDTQYF | TGTGCCAGCAGTGACTCTCGGGAGGAAGGCACAGATACGCAGTATTTT
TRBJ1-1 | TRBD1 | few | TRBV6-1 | CASSEVQGTGGTEAFF | TGTGCCAGCAGTGAAGTACAGGGGACAGGGGGGACTGAAGCTTTCTTT
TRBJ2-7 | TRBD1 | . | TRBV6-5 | CASSPLDRANYEQYF | TGTGCCAGCAGTCCACTGGACAGGGCCAACTACGAGCAGTACTTC
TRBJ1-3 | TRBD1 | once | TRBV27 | CASRERWDSSGNTIYF | TGTGCCAGCAGGGAGAGGTGGGACAGCTCTGGAAACACCATATATTTT
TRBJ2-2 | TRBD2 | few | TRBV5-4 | CASSLSLAESSDTGELFF | TGTGCCAGCAGCTTGAGTCTAGCGGAGAGTTCGGACACCGGGGAGCTGTTTTTT
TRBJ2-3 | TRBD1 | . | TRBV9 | CASSVAPGQGLLSTDTQYF | TGTGCCAGCAGCGTAGCTCCTGGACAGGGTCTCCTGAGCACAGATACGCAGTATTTT
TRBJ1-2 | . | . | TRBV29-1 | CSVVRDRNYGYTF | TGCAGCGTTGTTAGAGACAGGAACTATGGCTACACCTTC
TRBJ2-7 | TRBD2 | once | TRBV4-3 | CASSQGGPGGVRRYEQYF | TGCGCCAGCAGCCAAGGGGGACCGGGGGGAGTTCGTCGGTACGAGCAGTACTTC
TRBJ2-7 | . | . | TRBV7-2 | CASSSRLGSYEQYF | TGTGCCAGCAGTTCACGCCTCGGGAGCTACGAGCAGTACTTC
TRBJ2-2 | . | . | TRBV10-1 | CASSRVAGVGELFF | TGCGCCAGCAGTCGGGTTGCAGGGGTCGGGGAGCTGTTTTTT
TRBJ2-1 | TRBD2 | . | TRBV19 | CASKRGPMGGSGIEERQFF | TGTGCCAGTAAACGGGGGCCTATGGGGGGTAGCGGGATTGAGGAACGGCAGTTCTTC
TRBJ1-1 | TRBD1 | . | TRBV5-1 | CASSERQGLTEAFF | TGCGCCAGCAGCGAAAGACAGGGACTCACTGAAGCTTTCTTT
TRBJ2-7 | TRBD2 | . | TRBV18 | CASSPASGGAYEQYF | TGTGCCAGCTCACCGGCCAGCGGGGGCGCCTACGAGCAGTACTTC
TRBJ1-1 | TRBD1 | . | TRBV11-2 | CASSLPGTGVKAFF | TGTGCCAGCAGCCTTCCCGGGACAGGGGTTAAAGCTTTCTTT
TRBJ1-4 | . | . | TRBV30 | CAWSLFQGEKLFF | TGTGCCTGGAGTCTTTTTCAGGGGGAAAAACTGTTTTTT
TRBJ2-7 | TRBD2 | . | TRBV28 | CASSRRGAGYPYEQYF | TGTGCCAGCAGCCGTCGGGGAGCGGGGTACCCGTACGAGCAGTACTTC
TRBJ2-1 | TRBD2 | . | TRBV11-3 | CASSSVLGGGYNEQFF | TGTGCCAGCAGCTCTGTCCTAGGCGGGGGTTACAATGAGCAGTTCTTC